This T cell receptor beta chain was identified in a study of PD-1 blockade in classical Hodgkin lymphoma. Sample time point: cycle 4 day 1 (C4D1), after around six weeks of nivolumab. There was relapse after autologous stem cell transplantation in every patient, and there was variation in brentuximab vedotin exposure. V trimming: 3 bases; J trimming: 9 bases; junction bases outside the gene matches: 6. The CDR3 runs 14 residues. CDR1 is SGHNT, CDR2 YYREEE, per germline (reference sequence). Generated by immunoSEQ multiplex PCR, the TCRdb table keeps only in-frame clones and is missing some. The table has approximately 41,000 clones, roughly two thirds seen once. This clone is labeled medium-sized (0.01 to 0.1%).

The specimen comprised peripheral blood mononuclear cells (PBMCs), sampled before the fourth cycle of nivolumab. The origin of this receptor is a human donor with classical Hodgkin lymphoma. The chain couples TRBV5-4 to TRBJ1-4; 9 bases fit TRBD1. The CDR3 protein is CASSSGQGGKKLFF. The CDR3 nucleotides read TGTGCCAGCAGCTCGGGACAGGGCGGGAAAAAACTGTTTTTT.